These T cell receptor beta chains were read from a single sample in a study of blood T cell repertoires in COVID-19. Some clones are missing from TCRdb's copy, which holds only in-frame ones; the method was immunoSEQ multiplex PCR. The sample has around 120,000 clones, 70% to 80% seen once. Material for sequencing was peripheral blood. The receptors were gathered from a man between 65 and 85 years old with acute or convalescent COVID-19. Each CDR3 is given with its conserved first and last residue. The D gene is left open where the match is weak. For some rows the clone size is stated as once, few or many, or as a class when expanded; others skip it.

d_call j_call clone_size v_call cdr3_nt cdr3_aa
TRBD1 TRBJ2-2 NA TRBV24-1 TGTGCCACCAGTGATCTGGGACAGCCGTCTGGGGAGCTGTTTTTT CATSDLGQPSGELFF
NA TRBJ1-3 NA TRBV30 TGTGCCTGGGGATTATCTGGAAACACCATATATTTT CAWGLSGNTIYF
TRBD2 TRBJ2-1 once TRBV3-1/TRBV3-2 TGTGCCAGCAGCCAAAGGCCAAGCGGGAGGGTTAATGAGCAGTTCTTC CASSQRPSGRVNEQFF
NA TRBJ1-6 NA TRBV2 TGTGCCAGCAAAGTTGCAGGGTCCTCACCCCTCCACTTT CASKVAGSSPLHF
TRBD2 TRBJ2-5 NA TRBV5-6 TGTGCCAGCAGCTTGGACGTTCGAGCGGGGGGGTATCGAACCCAGTACTTC CASSLDVRAGGYRTQYF
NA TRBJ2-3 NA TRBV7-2 TGTGCCAGCAGCTCCGAGCAAACAGATACGCAGTATTTT CASSSEQTDTQYF
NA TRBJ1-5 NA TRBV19 TGTGCCAGTAAAGAGGGAATACTTAGGCCCCAGCATTTT CASKEGILRPQHF
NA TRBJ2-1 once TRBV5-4 TGTGCCAGCAGCTGGGGGGGGACACAACAAAATGAGCAGTTCTTC CASSWGGTQQNEQFF
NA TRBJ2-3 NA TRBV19 TGTGCCAGTAGTAGCGGGGGAGGGGGGACAGATACGCAGTATTTT CASSSGGGGTDTQYF
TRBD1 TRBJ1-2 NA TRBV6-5 TGTGCCAGCAGTTACGGGGAGACAGGGAACTATGGCTACACCTTC CASSYGETGNYGYTF
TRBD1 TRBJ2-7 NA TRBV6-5 TGTGCCAGCAGACGGGACAGGGGTGGAGAAGAGCAGTACTTC CASRRDRGGEEQYF
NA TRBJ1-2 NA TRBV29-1 TGCAGCGTTGGAGAATCTGACTATGGCTACACCTTC CSVGESDYGYTF
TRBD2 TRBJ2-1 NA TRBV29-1 TGCAGCGTTGGGCCCCCAACTAGCGGGAGTGTCAATGAGCAGTTCTTC CSVGPPTSGSVNEQFF
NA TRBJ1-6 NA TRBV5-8 TGTGCCAGCAGCTCCCGACAGTATAATTCACCCCTCCACTTT CASSSRQYNSPLHF
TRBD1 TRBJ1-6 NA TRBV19 TGTGCCAGTAAGGGACAGGGAGTTAATTCACCCCTCCACTTT CASKGQGVNSPLHF
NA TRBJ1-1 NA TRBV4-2 TGTGCCAGCAGCGTCAGGATGAACACTGAAGCTTTCTTT CASSVRMNTEAFF
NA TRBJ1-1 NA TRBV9 TGTGCCAGCAGCCCGAGTCACAGGGAATCGAACACTGAAGCTTTCTTT CASSPSHRESNTEAFF
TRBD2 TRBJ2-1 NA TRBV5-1 TGCGCCAGCAGCTCCGGGACTAGCCAGTCGCATGAGCAGTTCTTC CASSSGTSQSHEQFF
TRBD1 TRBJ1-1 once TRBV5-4 TGTGCCAGCAGCATCGGACAGGGAGGGGAAGCTTTCTTT CASSIGQGGEAFF
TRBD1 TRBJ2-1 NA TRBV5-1 TGCGCCAGCAGCGGACAGGGAAGGGGTTACAATGAGCAGTTCTTC CASSGQGRGYNEQFF
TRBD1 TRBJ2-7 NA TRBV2 TGTGCCAGCAGGGGGACAGGGGGCTCGTACGAGCAGTACTTC CASRGTGGSYEQYF
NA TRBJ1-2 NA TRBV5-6 TGTGCCAGCAGCCCTCAGCGGGGGGCCGGGGGTGGCTACACCTTC CASSPQRGAGGGYTF
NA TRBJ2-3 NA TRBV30 TGTGCCTGGAGCAACAGGGCACTAGCGACAGATACGCAGTATTTT CAWSNRALATDTQYF
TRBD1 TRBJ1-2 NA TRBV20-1 TGCAGTGCTAGTCGGGACAGGACTAACTATGGCTACACCTTC CSASRDRTNYGYTF
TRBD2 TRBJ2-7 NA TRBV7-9 TGTGCCAGCAGCCCCGGGACTAGCGAGCCCTACGAGCAGTACTTC CASSPGTSEPYEQYF
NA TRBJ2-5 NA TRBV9 TGTGCCAGCAGCGTAGGGTTAACAGATCTGTACCAAGAGACCCAGTACTTC CASSVGLTDLYQETQYF
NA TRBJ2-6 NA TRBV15 TGTGCCACCAGCAGAGAGAACAGACAGTCTGGGGCCAACGTCCTGACTTTC CATSRENRQSGANVLTF
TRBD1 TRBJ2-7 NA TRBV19 TGTGCCAGTAGTATAGCCTCGACAGGGGTCTACGAGCAGTACTTC CASSIASTGVYEQYF
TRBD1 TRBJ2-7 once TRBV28 TGTGCCAGCAGTTTATCCCCGGACAGGGTATCCTACGAGCAGTACTTC CASSLSPDRVSYEQYF
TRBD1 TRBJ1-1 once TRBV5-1 TGCGCCAGCAGCACCTCGACAGGGGTCACTGAAGCTTTCTTT CASSTSTGVTEAFF
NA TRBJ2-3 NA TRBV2 TGTGCCAGCACCGAGTCCTATACGAAAGATACGCAGTATTTT CASTESYTKDTQYF